This passage covers 4 T cell receptor beta chains from one sample sequenced in a study of cytotoxic CD8 clonotypes in ibrutinib-treated CLL (dated by TCRdb to the early 2020s). Receptor amplification or capture employed the immunoSEQ multiplex PCR assay. TCRdb holds this immuneACCESS table with in-frame rearrangements only. Some clones are missing; in checked studies, unresolved V genes explain under half, and the rest has no known cause. Here the sample has about 140,000 clones; around 81% occur a single time. 7.5% to 8% of the sample is taken by the ten largest. This specimen consisted of PBMCs, obtained after 36 months of ibrutinib treatment. The source is a human donor with chronic lymphocytic leukemia.

The chain combines TRBV5-1 with TRBJ2-5; TRBD1 matches at 8 bases. The CDR3 contains 15 residues. J gave up 1 base and V 0 bases, and 2 bases lay outside the gene matches. Germline assignment: CDR1 SGHRS and CDR2 YFSETQ. CDR3 in amino acids: CASSLGGQGQETQYF. The CDR3 DNA reads TGCGCCAGCAGCTTGGGAGGACAGGGCCAAGAGACCCAGTACTTC.

The DNA of the CDR3 is TGTGCCAGCAGCCTGGAAGGTACCAGGGCCACCTACGAGCAGTACTTC. Its protein product is CASSLEGTRATYEQYF. The chain carries TRBV13 and TRBJ2-7; D might be TRBD1 (5 bases). Germline V gives CDR1 PRHDT, CDR2 FYEKMQ (reference sequence). The CDR3 has 16 amino acids. V shed 5 bases and J shed 2 bases, with 19 bases lying between them.

The chain links TRBV27 to TRBJ2-7; D remains ambiguous. The CDR3 has 15 residues. Looked up from germline, CDR1 is MNHEY and CDR2 is SMNVEV (reference sequence). The V end was cut by 4 bases, the J end by 7 bases, with 20 bases between. CDR3 sequence (DNA): TGTGCCAGCAGTTACCACTTGGGCCCGACGGTGGAGCAGTACTTC. Its protein is CASSYHLGPTVEQYF.

The chain employs TRBV4-1 and TRBJ1-2; 8 bases fit TRBD1. The CDR3 length is 15 residues. V was pared by 4 bases and J by 3 bases, with 7 bases of the junction left unmatched. Germline V lookup: CDR1 MGHRA, CDR2 YSYEKL. CDR3 protein: CASSRPGTGDYGYTF. For the CDR3, the DNA is TGCGCCAGCAGCCGACCCGGGACAGGAGACTATGGCTACACCTTC.